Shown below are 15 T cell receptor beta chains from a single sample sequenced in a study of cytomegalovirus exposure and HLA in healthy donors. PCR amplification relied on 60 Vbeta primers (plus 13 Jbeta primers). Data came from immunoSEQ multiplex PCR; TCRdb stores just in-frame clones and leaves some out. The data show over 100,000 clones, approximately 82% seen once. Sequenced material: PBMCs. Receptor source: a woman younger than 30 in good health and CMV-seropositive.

The CDR3 DNA reads TGTGCCAGCAGTTACTCGACAGGAGATAATTCACCCCTCCACTTT. It codes for CASSYSTGDNSPLHF. The chain joins TRBV6-6 to TRBJ1-6, with TRBD1 as a possible D gene (6 bases). Germline V gives CDR1 MNHNY, CDR2 SVGAGI (reference sequence). CDR3 length: 15 amino acids. Trimming stripped 0 bases from V and 5 bases from J, with 8 bases between.

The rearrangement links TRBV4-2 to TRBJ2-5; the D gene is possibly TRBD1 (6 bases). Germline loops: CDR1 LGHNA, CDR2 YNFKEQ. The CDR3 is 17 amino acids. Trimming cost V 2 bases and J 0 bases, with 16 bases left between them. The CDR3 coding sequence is TGTGCCAGCAGCCAACTAAACAGGGACCTGTACCAAGAGACCCAGTACTTC. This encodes CASSQLNRDLYQETQYF.

The CDR3 sequence is CASSQGTKGFLNTEAFF. The DNA of the CDR3 is TGCGCCAGCAGCCAAGGGACCAAGGGGTTCTTGAACACTGAAGCTTTCTTT. The chain recombines TRBV4-1 with TRBJ1-1; a possible D gene is TRBD1 (5 bases). Germline CDR1 is MGHRA and CDR2 is YSYEKL. CDR3 size: 17 residues. Trimming took off 1 base at V and 0 bases at J, with 15 bases between the two ends.

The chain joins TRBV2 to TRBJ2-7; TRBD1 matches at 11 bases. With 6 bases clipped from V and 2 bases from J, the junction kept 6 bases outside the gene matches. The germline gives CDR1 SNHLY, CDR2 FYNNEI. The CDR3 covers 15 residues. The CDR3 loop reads CASSGPGQGAYEQYF. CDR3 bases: TGTGCCAGCAGCGGCCCGGGACAGGGGGCCTACGAGCAGTACTTC.

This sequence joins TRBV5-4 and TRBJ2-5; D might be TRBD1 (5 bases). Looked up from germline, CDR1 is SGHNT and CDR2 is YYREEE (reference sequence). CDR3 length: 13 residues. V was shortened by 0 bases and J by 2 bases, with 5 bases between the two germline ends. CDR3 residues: CASSLGQQETQYF. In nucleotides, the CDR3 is TGTGCCAGCAGCTTGGGACAGCAAGAGACCCAGTACTTC.

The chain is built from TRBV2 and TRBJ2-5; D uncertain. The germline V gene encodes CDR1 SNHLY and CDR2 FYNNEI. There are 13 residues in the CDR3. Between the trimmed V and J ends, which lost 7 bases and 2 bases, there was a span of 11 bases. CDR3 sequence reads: CASIGYSQETQYF. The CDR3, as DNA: TGTGCCAGCATTGGATACAGTCAAGAGACCCAGTACTTC.

The CDR3 DNA sequence: TGTGCCACCCTGACAGGGGACTATGGCTACACCTTC. Its protein is CATLTGDYGYTF. The rearrangement links TRBV2 to TRBJ1-2; 8 nucleotides line up with TRBD1. The germline CDR1 and CDR2 sequences are SNHLY and FYNNEI. V dropped 10 bases and J dropped 3; count of bases not matched to a gene: 4. The CDR3 runs 12 residues.

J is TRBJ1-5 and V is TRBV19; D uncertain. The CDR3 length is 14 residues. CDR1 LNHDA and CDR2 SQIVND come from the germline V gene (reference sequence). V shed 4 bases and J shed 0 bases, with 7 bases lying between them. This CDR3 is CASSTQDSNQPQHF. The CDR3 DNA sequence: TGTGCCAGTAGTACCCAGGATAGCAATCAGCCCCAGCATTTT.

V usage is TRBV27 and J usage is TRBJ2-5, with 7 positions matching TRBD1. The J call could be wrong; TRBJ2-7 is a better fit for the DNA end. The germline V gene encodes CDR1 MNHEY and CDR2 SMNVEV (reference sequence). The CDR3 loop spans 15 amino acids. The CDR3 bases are TGTGCCAGCAGGGGACCGGGACAGTTGACCTACGAGCAGTACTTC. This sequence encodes CASRGPGQLTYEQYF.

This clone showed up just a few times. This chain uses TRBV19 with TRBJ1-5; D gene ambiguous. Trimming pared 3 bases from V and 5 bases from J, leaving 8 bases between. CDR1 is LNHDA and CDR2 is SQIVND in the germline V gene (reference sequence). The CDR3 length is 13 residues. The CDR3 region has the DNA TGTGCCAGTAGTATGGGCAGCTATCAGCCCCAGCATTTT. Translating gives CASSMGSYQPQHF.

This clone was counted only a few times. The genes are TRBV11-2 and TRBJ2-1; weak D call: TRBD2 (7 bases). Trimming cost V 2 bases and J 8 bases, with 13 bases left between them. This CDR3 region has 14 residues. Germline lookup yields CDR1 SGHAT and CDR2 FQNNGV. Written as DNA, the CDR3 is TGTGCCAGCAGCTTACGGGGGGCTACACATGAGCAGTTCTTC. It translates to CASSLRGATHEQFF.

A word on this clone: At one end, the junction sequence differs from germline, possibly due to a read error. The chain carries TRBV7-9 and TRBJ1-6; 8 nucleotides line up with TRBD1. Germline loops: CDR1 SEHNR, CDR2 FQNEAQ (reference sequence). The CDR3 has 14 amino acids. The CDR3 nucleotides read TGTTCCAGCAGCTTAGTACAGGGGGACTCACCCCTCCACTTT. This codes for CSSSLVQGDSPLHF.

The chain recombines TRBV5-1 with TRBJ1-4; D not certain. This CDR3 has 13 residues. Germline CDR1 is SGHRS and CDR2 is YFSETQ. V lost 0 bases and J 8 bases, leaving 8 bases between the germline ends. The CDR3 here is CASSLEAGEKLFF. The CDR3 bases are TGCGCCAGCAGCTTGGAAGCGGGCGAAAAACTGTTTTTT.

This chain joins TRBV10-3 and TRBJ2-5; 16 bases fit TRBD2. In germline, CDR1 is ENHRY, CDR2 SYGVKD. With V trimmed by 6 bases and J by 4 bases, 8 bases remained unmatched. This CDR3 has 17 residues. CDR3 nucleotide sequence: TGTGCCATCAGAACCGGGACTAGCGGGGGGGCCGGAGAGACCCAGTACTTC. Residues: CAIRTGTSGGAGETQYF.

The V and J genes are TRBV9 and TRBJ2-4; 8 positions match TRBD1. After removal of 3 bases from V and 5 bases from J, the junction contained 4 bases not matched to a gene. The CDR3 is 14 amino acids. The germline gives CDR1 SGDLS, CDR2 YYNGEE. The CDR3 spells CASSGQGLQNIQYF. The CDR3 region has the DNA TGTGCCAGCAGCGGACAGGGGTTACAAAACATTCAGTACTTC.